This passage covers 5 T cell receptor beta chains from one sample sequenced in a study of blood T cell repertoires in COVID-19. Generated by immunoSEQ multiplex PCR, the TCRdb table keeps only in-frame clones and is missing some. The data show a few hundred thousand clones, with approximately 89% seen just once and about 4.5% held by the top ten. The specimen was peripheral blood. The receptors shown here come from a woman between 35 and 50 years old who had recovered from COVID-19.

The chain's CDR3 is CASSPSGRPTTDTQYF. DNA of the CDR3: TGTGCCAGCAGCCCTAGCGGGAGGCCTACCACAGATACGCAGTATTTT. The chain employs TRBV7-9 and TRBJ2-3; TRBD2 matches 11 bases. Germline V lookup: CDR1 SEHNR, CDR2 FQNEAQ (reference sequence). The CDR3 extends over 16 amino acids. J lost 2 bases, V lost 5 bases, and 6 bases had no gene match.

This clone was seen once. The chain links TRBV25-1 to TRBJ1-2; no clear D gene. The V end was cut by 3 bases, the J end by 8 bases, with 16 bases between. In germline, CDR1 is MGHDK, CDR2 SYGVNS. The CDR3 is 14 residues long. The CDR3 nucleotides read TGTGCCAGCAGTGATAGTACCAACCCGGGGGGCTACACCTTC. Amino acid sequence: CASSDSTNPGGYTF.

The V and J genes are TRBV14 and TRBJ2-2; D perhaps matches TRBD1 (6 bases). Germline V gene lookup returns CDR1 SGHDN and CDR2 FVKESK. The CDR3 extends over 13 amino acids. V lost 8 bases to trimming and J lost 4 bases, with 11 bases between them. This chain's CDR3 is CASRTRGTGELFF. In DNA, the CDR3 is TGTGCCAGCCGGACCAGGGGCACCGGGGAGCTGTTTTTT.

CDR3 bases: TGTGCCAGCAGCTTAGCGGGAGGGCCTTTGGAGACCCAGTACTTC. Protein product: CASSLAGGPLETQYF. The genes are TRBV6-5 and TRBJ2-5; 11 bases are a match to TRBD2. The V and J ends lost 6 bases and 5 bases, in that order; junction bases with no gene match: 8. The CDR3 is made up of 15 amino acids. Germline CDR1 and CDR2: MNHEY and SVGAGI.

The chain combines TRBV30 with TRBJ1-3, with TRBD1 matching 8 bases. V lost 3 bases to trimming and J lost 5 bases; unmatched junction nucleotides: 9. This CDR3 is 15 amino acids long. Germline V gene lookup returns CDR1 GTSNPN and CDR2 SVGIG (reference sequence). For the CDR3, the DNA is TGTGCCTGGAGCGGACAGGGCCAACTTAGAAACACCATATATTTT. This encodes CAWSGQGQLRNTIYF. Drawing the rest from reference TRBV30 and TRBJ1-3, the complete variable domain is SQTIHQWPATLVQPVGSPLSLECTVEGTSNPNLYWYRQAAGRGLQLLFYSVGIGQISSEVPQNLSASRPQDRQFILSSKKLLLSDSGFYLCAWSGQGQLRNTIYFGEGSWLTVV.